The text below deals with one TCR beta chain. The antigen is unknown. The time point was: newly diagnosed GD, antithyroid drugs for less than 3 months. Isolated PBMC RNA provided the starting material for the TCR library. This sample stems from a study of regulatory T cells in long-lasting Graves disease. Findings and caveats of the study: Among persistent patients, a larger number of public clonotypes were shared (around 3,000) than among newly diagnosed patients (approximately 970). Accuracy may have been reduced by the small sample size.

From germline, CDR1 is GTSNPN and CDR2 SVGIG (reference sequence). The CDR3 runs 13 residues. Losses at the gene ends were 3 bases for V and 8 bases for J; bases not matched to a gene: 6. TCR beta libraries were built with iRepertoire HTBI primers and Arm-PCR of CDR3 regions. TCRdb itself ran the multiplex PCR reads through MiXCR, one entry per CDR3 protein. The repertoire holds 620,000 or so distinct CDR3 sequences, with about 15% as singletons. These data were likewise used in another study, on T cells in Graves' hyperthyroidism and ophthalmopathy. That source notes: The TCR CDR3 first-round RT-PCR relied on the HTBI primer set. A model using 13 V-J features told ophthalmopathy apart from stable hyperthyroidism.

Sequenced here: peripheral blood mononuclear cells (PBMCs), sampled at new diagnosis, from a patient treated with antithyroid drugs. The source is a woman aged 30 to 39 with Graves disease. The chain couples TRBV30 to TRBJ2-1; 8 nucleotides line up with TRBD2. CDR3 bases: TGTGCCTGGAGCCGGGGGGGGGACGATGAGCAGTTCTTC. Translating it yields CAWSRGGDDEQFF.